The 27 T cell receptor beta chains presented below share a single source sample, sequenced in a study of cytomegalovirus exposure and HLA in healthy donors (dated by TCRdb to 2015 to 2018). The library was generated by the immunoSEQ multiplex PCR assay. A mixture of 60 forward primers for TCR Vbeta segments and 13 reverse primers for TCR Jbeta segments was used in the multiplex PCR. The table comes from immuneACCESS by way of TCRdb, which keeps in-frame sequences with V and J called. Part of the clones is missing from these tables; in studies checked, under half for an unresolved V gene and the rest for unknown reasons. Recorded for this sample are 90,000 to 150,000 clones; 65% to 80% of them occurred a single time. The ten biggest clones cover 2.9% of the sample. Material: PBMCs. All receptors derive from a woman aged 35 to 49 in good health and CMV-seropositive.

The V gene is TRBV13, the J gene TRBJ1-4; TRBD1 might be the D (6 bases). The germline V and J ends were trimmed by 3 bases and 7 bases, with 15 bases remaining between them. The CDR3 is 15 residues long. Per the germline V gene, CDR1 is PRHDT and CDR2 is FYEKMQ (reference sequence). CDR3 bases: TGTGCCAGCAGCTTCGAAATAACAGGGAGTGAAAAACTGTTTTTT. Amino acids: CASSFEITGSEKLFF. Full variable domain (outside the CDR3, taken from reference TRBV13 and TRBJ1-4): AAGVIQSPRHLIKEKRETATLKCYPIPRHDTVYWYQQGPGQDPQFLISFYEKMQSDKGSIPDRFSAQQFSDYHSELNMSSLELGDSALYFCASSFEITGSEKLFFGSGTQLSVL.

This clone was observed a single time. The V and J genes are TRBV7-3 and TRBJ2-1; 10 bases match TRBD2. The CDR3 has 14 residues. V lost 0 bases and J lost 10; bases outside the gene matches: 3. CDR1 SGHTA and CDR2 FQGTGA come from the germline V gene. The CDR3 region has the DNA TGTGCCAGCAGCTTAACCCAACTAGCGGGAGAGCAGTTCTTC. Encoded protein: CASSLTQLAGEQFF.

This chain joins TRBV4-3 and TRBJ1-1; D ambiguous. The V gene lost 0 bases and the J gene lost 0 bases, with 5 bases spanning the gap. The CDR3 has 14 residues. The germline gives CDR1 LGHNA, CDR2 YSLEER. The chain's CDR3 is CASSQEAVNTEAFF. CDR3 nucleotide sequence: TGCGCCAGCAGCCAAGAGGCAGTGAACACTGAAGCTTTCTTT.

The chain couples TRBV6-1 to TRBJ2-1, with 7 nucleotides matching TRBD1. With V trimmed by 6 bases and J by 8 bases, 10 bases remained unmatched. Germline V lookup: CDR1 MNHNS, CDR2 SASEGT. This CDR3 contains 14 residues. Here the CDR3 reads CASRLDRVIDEQFF. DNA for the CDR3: TGTGCCAGCAGACTCGACAGGGTGATCGATGAGCAGTTCTTC.

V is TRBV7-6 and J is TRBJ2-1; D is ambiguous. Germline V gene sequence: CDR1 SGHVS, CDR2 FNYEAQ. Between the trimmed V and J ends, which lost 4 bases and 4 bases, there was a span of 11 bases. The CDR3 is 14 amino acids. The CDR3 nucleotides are TGTGCCAGCAGCTCCAAGCCCCCTTACAATGAGCAGTTCTTC. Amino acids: CASSSKPPYNEQFF.

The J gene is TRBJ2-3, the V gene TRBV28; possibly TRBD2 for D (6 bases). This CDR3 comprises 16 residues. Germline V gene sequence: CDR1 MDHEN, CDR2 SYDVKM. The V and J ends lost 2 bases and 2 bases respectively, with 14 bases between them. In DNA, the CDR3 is TGTGCCAGCAGTTTAGGTGCGCGGGGCTACACAGATACGCAGTATTTT. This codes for CASSLGARGYTDTQYF.

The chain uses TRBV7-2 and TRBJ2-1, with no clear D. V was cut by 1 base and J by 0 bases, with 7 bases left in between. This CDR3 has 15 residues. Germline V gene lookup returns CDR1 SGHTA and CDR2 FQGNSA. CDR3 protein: CASSLDSSSYNEQFF. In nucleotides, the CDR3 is TGTGCCAGCAGCTTAGACAGCAGCTCCTACAATGAGCAGTTCTTC.

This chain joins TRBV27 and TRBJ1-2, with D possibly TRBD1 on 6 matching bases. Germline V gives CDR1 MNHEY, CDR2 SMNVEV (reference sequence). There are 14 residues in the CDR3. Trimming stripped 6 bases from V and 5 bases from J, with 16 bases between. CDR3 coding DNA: TGTGCCAGCAGAAGTAGACCGGACAGTTATGGCTACACCTTC. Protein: CASRSRPDSYGYTF.

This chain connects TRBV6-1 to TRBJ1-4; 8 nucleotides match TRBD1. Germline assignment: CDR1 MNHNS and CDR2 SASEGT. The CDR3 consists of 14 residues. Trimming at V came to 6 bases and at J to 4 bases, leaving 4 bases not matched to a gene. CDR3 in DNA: TGTGCCAGCAGCTCGGGACAGGTTAATGAAAAACTGTTTTTT. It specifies CASSSGQVNEKLFF.

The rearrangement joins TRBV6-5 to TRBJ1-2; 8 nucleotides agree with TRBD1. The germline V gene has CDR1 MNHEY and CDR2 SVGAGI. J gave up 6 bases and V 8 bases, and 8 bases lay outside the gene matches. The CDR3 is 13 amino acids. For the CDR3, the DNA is TGTGCCAGCCAAAGCAGGGGGCGGGATGGCTACACCTTC. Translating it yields CASQSRGRDGYTF.

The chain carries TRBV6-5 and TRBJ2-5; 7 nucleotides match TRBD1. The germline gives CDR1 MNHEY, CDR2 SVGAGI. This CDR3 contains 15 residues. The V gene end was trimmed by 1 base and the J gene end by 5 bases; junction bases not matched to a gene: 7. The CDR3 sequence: CASSYFGEQGETQYF. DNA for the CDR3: TGTGCCAGCAGTTACTTTGGGGAACAGGGGGAGACCCAGTACTTC.

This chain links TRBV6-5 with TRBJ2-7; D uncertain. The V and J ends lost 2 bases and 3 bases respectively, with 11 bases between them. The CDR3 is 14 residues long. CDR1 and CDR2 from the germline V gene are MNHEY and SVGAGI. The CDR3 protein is CASSYPYPHYEQYF. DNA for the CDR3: TGTGCCAGCAGTTACCCCTACCCTCACTACGAGCAGTACTTC.

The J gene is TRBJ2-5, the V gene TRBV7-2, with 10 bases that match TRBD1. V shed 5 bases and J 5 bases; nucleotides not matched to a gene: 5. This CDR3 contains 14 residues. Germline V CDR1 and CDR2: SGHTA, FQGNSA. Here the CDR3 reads CASSRDRGQETQYF. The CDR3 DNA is TGTGCCAGCAGCCGAGACAGGGGGCAGGAGACCCAGTACTTC.

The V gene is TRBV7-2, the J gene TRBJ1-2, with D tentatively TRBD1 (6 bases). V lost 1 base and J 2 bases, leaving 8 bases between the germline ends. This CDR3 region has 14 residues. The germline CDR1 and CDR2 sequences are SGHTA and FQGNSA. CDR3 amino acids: CASSLGQENYGYTF. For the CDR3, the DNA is TGTGCCAGCAGCTTAGGACAGGAAAACTATGGCTACACCTTC.

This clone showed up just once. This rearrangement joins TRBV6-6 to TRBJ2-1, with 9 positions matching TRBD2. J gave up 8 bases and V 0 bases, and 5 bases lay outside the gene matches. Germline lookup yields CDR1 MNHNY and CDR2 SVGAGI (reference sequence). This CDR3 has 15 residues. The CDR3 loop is CASSYSSGGRDEQFF. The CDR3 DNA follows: TGTGCCAGCAGTTACTCTAGCGGGGGTAGGGATGAGCAGTTCTTC.

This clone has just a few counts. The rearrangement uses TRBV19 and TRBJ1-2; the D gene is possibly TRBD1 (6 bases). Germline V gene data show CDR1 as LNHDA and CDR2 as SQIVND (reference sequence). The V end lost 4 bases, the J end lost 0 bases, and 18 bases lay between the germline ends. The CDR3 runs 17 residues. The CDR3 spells CASSTLDSRRSNYGYTF. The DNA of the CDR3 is TGTGCCAGTAGTACCCTGGACAGCCGCCGCTCTAACTATGGCTACACCTTC. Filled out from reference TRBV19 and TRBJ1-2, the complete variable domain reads DGGITQSPKYLFRKEGQNVTLSCEQNLNHDAMYWYRQDPGQGLRLIYYSQIVNDFQKGDIAEGYSVSREKKESFPLTVTSAQKNPTAFYLCASSTLDSRRSNYGYTFGSGTRLTVV.

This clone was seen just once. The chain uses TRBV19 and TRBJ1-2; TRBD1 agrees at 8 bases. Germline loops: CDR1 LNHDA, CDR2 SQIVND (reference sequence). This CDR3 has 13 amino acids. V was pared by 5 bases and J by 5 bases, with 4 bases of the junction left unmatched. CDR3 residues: CASSVDRGYGYTF. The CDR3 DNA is TGTGCCAGTAGTGTTGACAGGGGTTATGGCTACACCTTC.

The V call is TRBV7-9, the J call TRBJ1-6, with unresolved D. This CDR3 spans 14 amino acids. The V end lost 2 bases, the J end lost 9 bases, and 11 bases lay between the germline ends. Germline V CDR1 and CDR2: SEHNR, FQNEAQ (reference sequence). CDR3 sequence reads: CASSLSHGGSPLHF. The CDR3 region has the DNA TGTGCCAGCAGCTTAAGTCATGGCGGTTCACCCCTCCACTTT.

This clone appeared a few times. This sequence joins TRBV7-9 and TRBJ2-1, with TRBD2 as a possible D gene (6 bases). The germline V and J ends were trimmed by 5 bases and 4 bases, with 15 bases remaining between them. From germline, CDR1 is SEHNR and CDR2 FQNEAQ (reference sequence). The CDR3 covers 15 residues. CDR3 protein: CASSPRRDSYNEQFF. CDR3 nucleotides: TGTGCCAGCAGCCCTAGACGGGACTCATACAATGAGCAGTTCTTC.

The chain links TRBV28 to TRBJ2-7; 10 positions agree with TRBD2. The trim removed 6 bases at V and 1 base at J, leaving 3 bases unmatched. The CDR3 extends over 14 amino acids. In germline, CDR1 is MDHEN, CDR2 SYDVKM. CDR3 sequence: CASSPAGGSYEQYF. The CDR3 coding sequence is TGTGCCAGCAGCCCAGCGGGAGGGTCCTACGAGCAGTACTTC.

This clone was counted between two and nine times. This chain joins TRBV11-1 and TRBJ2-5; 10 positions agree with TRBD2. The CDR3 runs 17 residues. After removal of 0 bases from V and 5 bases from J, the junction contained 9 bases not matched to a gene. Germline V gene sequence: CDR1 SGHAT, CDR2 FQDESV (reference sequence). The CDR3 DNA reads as TGTGCCAGCAGCTTAGCGGGTCCGAGCGGGGGGGGTGAGACCCAGTACTTC. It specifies CASSLAGPSGGGETQYF.

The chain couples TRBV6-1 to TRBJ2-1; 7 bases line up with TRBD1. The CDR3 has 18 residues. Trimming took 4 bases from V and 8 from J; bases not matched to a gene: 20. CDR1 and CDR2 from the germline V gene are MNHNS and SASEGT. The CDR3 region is CASSANGQVGYIHHEQFF. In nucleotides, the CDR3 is TGTGCCAGCAGTGCGAATGGACAGGTTGGCTACATTCACCATGAGCAGTTCTTC.

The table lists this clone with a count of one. The CDR3 DNA is TGTGCCTGGAGTGGACTAGCGGGGAGCTCAGAGACCCAGTACTTC. Translation: CAWSGLAGSSETQYF. The V gene is TRBV30, the J gene TRBJ2-5; 11 nucleotides align to TRBD2. Germline CDR1 is GTSNPN and CDR2 is SVGIG (reference sequence). The CDR3 sequence is 15 residues long. V lost 1 base to trimming and J lost 4 bases; unmatched junction nucleotides: 5. Full variable domain (rest looked up from reference TRBV30 and TRBJ2-5): SQTIHQWPATLVQPVGSPLSLECTVEGTSNPNLYWYRQAAGRGLQLLFYSVGIGQISSEVPQNLSASRPQDRQFILSSKKLLLSDSGFYLCAWSGLAGSSETQYFGPGTRLLVL.

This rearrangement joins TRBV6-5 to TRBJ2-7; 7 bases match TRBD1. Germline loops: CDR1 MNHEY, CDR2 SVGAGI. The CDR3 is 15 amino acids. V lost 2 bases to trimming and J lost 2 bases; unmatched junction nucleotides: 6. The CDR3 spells CASSYRDRGPYEQYF. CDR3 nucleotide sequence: TGTGCCAGCAGTTACAGGGACAGAGGGCCCTACGAGCAGTACTTC.

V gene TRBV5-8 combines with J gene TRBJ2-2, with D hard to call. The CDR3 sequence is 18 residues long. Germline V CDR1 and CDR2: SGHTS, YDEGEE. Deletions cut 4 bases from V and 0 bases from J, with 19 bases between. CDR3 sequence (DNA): TGTGCCAGCAGCCTGTTACCTCTGACTCCTACGAACACCGGGGAGCTGTTTTTT. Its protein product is CASSLLPLTPTNTGELFF.

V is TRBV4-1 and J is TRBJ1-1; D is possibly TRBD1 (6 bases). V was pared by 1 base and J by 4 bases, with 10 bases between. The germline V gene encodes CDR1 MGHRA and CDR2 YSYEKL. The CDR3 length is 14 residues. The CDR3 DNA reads TGCGCCAGCAGCCAAGTGGGGGGGCTCACTGAAGCTTTCTTT. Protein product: CASSQVGGLTEAFF.

The DNA for the CDR3 is TGTGCCAGCAGTTTATCGATGACAGGGGTGGGGAATGAGCAGTTCTTC. This gives the protein CASSLSMTGVGNEQFF. The chain joins TRBV27 to TRBJ2-1; 8 bases align to TRBD1. Trimming removed 0 bases from V and 7 bases from J; junction bases left unmatched: 8. Germline V CDR1 and CDR2: MNHEY, SMNVEV (reference sequence). CDR3 size: 16 residues.